These T cell receptor beta chains were read from a single sample in a study of T-cell reconstitution after alpha-beta-depleted transplantation in children. TCRdb called the PCR reads again in MiXCR, with one record for every CDR3 protein. The repertoire holds about 240,000 distinct CDR3 sequences, with approximately 12% as singletons. Sequences were derived from PBMCs from the stem cell graft donor, sampled from the stem cell graft. The source of these receptors is a human donor who donated a stem cell graft to a child with acute lymphoblastic leukemia. The CDR3 runs from the conserved cysteine through the conserved F or W. A D gene is named only where the DNA matches it firmly. Part of the rows lack a size; the others show once, few, many or a class for expanded clones.

d_gene	abundance	v_gene	j_gene	CDR3nt	CDR3aa
TRBD2	many	TRBV5-1	TRBJ2-1	TGCGCCAGCAGAACTAGCGGGTTACACAATGAGCAGTTCTTC	CASRTSGLHNEQFF
TRBD1	many	TRBV20-1	TRBJ1-2	TGCAGTGCCCTCGGGAGGGGACAGGGCGGTAATGGCTACACCTTC	CSALGRGQGGNGYTF
.	many	TRBV6-5	TRBJ2-7	TGTGCCAGCAGTACCCCGGAAGGGGGTTCCTACGAGCAGTACTTC	CASSTPEGGSYEQYF
.	many	TRBV6-2/TRBV6-3	TRBJ1-1	TGTGCCAGCAGCCCAGGGGTCTCTGAAGCTTTCTTT	CASSPGVSEAFF
TRBD2	many	TRBV4-3	TRBJ2-1	TGCGCCAGCAGCCAAAGGGGAGGGCTAGCGGGAGGGCCGAGAAATGAGCAGTTCTTC	CASSQRGGLAGGPRNEQFF
.	many	TRBV11-2	TRBJ2-4	TGTGCCAGCAGCTTAGGGGTCAGGGAAGGAAGGGCCAAAAACATTCAGTACTTC	CASSLGVREGRAKNIQYF
.	many	TRBV7-2	TRBJ1-6	TGTGCCAGCAGCTCGACCGGGACACCCCTCCACTTT	CASSSTGTPLHF
.	many	TRBV28	TRBJ2-7	TGTGCCAGCGTGCATCGGGACCCCACCTACGAGCAGTACTTC	CASVHRDPTYEQYF
.	many	TRBV4-3	TRBJ1-1	TGCGCCAGCAGCCAAGACAGACCGAACACTGAAGCTTTCTTT	CASSQDRPNTEAFF
TRBD1	.	TRBV6-1	TRBJ2-2	TGTGCCAGCAGTGATTACCTAACAGGGGGCCCCGGGGAGCTGTTTTTT	CASSDYLTGGPGELFF
.	many	TRBV12-3/TRBV12-4	TRBJ2-5	TGTGCCAGCAGTTTACTTCTAACGCAAGAGACCCAGTACTTC	CASSLLLTQETQYF
TRBD1	many	TRBV5-1	TRBJ1-2	TGCGCCAGCAGCCGGGGGACAGTTGAGGACTATGGCTACACCTTC	CASSRGTVEDYGYTF
.	many	TRBV20-1	TRBJ1-5	TGCAGTGCTAGAGACGGGGTCGGACCCCAGCCCCAGCATTTT	CSARDGVGPQPQHF
.	many	TRBV6-5	TRBJ1-1	TGTGCCAGCATCAACGCAATAGGAAGCACTGAAGCTTTCTTT	CASINAIGSTEAFF
TRBD1	many	TRBV20-1	TRBJ1-5	TGCAGTGCTTCCCTTTACCGGGACAGGTATAGCAATCAGCCCCAGCATTTT	CSASLYRDRYSNQPQHF
TRBD2	.	TRBV30	TRBJ2-2	TGTGCCTGGAGTACAGCGCTAGCGGGAGGGCCAAGAGGGAACACCGGGGAGCTGTTTTTT	CAWSTALAGGPRGNTGELFF
.	many	TRBV4-2	TRBJ2-3	TGTGCCAGCAGCCAAGATAGGGCGACTACAGATACGCAGTATTTT	CASSQDRATTDTQYF
.	many	TRBV20-1	TRBJ2-5	TGCAGTGCTGCACCGACAGGCTTAGGAGAGACCCAGTACTTC	CSAAPTGLGETQYF
.	many	TRBV20-1	TRBJ1-5	TGCAGTGCTAGAGAGGGATCAGGGGTTCATCAGCCCCAGCATTTT	CSAREGSGVHQPQHF
.	many	TRBV25-1	TRBJ2-7	TGTGCCAGCAGGCGTTCCTACGAGCAGTACTTC	CASRRSYEQYF
.	.	TRBV30	TRBJ1-5	TGTGCCTGGAGTGTAGGCCTGGTTAGCAATCAGCCCCAGCATTTT	CAWSVGLVSNQPQHF
TRBD1	many	TRBV5-1	TRBJ2-7	TGCGCCAGCAGCGATACAGGGGGCGTCGGCGAGCAGTACTTC	CASSDTGGVGEQYF
TRBD1	few	TRBV11-2	TRBJ1-6	TGTGCCAGCAGCTCCGTTGTGACAGGGATTAATTCACCCCTCCACTTT	CASSSVVTGINSPLHF
TRBD2	few	TRBV27	TRBJ2-7	TGTGCCAGCCGCCCTGGGGCGGGGGCCTACGAGCAGTACTTC	CASRPGAGAYEQYF
.	many	TRBV27	TRBJ1-3	TGTGCCAGCAGTCCATGGGTACAGGGCTCTGGAAACACCATATATTTT	CASSPWVQGSGNTIYF
TRBD1	many	TRBV5-1	TRBJ2-7	TGCGCCAGCAGCTTGGGGACAGGGGCGCTCGAGCAGTACTTC	CASSLGTGALEQYF
TRBD2	.	TRBV12-3/TRBV12-4	TRBJ2-3	TGTGCCAGCAGTTTTACTAGCGGTAGCACAGATACGCATTATTTT	CASSFTSGSTDTHYF
TRBD2	many	TRBV7-9	TRBJ2-3	TGTGCCAGCAGCACTGGGACTAGACCAGATACGCAGTATTTT	CASSTGTRPDTQYF
.	many	TRBV12-3/TRBV12-4	TRBJ1-2	TGTGCCAGCAGTTTCCGCCCTTCCGGAGGGTACTATGGCTACACCTTC	CASSFRPSGGYYGYTF
.	many	TRBV7-9	TRBJ1-1	TGCGCCAGCAGCCTACAGGGAGGCACTGAAGCTTTCTTT	CASSLQGGTEAFF
TRBD2	.	TRBV5-1	TRBJ2-7	TGCGCCAGCAGCTTGGAACTAGCGGGGTCCTACGAGCAGTACTTC	CASSLELAGSYEQYF
.	many	TRBV4-1	TRBJ1-5	TGCGCCAGCAGCCAAGATTATGGGTATCAGCCCCAGCATTTT	CASSQDYGYQPQHF
TRBD1	many	TRBV7-8	TRBJ2-5	TGTGCCAGCAGAGCCGGGACAGGGACGAAAGAGACCCAGTACTTC	CASRAGTGTKETQYF
.	many	TRBV20-1	TRBJ2-6	TGCAGTGCTTTAACAGGGTCCGGGGCCAACGTCCTGACTTTC	CSALTGSGANVLTF
.	many	TRBV5-1	TRBJ2-3	TGCGCCAGCAGCTTGGCCCTCGGGACACCTAGCACAGATACGCAGTATTTT	CASSLALGTPSTDTQYF
.	.	TRBV4-1	TRBJ2-5	TGCGCCAGCAGCCAAGGCCTAGAACAGGGGACTCACTTC	CASSQGLEQGTHF
.	many	TRBV6-5	TRBJ1-3	TGTGCCAGCGTCGAGGTTCTTGGATCTGGAAACACCATATATTTT	CASVEVLGSGNTIYF
.	many	TRBV7-9	TRBJ2-1	TGTGCCAGCAGCTTAGTTGGAGGGATTCTCGATGAGCAGTTCTTC	CASSLVGGILDEQFF
TRBD2	many	TRBV5-5	TRBJ2-1	TGTGCCAGCAGCTTGTCAATAGCGGGATACAATGAGCAGTTCTTC	CASSLSIAGYNEQFF
.	many	TRBV9	TRBJ2-1	TGTGCCAGCACCCCGACAGAGAATGTATACAATGAGCAGTTCTTC	CASTPTENVYNEQFF
.	few	TRBV29-1	TRBJ2-3	TGCAGCGGTGTAGGAGCAATAGTCACCGATACGCAGTATTTT	CSGVGAIVTDTQYF
.	many	TRBV12-3/TRBV12-4	TRBJ2-1	TGTGCCAGCACCCTAAGGGGGGACAATGAGCAGTTCTTC	CASTLRGDNEQFF
.	few	TRBV20-1	TRBJ2-7	TGCAGCACTCGTGAGGCTAGCTCCTACGAGCAGTACTTC	CSTREASSYEQYF
TRBD2	many	TRBV12-3/TRBV12-4	TRBJ2-1	TGTGCCAGCAGTTTAGGGGAGGCGGGAGTCGCCTACAATGAGCAGTTCTTC	CASSLGEAGVAYNEQFF
.	many	TRBV29-1	TRBJ2-1	TGCAGCGTTGAGGCCCTTTGGAGCTCCTACAATGAGCAGTTCTTC	CSVEALWSSYNEQFF
.	.	TRBV9	TRBJ2-5	TGTGCCAGCAGCGTCGGGACTGTCCGTGAGACCCAGTACTTC	CASSVGTVRETQYF